The entry below describes one T cell receptor beta chain. It may be a read error: a sequence one base away is much more abundant. The input was 400 to 500 ng total RNA; TCR beta cDNA was made from it with a constant-region primer. ARM-PCR, slightly modified, supplied the TCR beta libraries through three nested multiplex PCR rounds. Investigators reported that the first two PCR rounds, at 10 to 11 cycles each, used TRBV1-TRBV30 forward primers with a C-beta reverse primer. MiXCR, run by TCRdb on the multiplex PCR reads, gives a single entry per CDR3 protein. The sample gives 200,000 or so distinct CDR3 sequences, almost 65% of which show up once; 6% to 8.5% is in the top ten. This sample was included in a study of tumor-infiltrating lymphocytes in primary liver carcinoma. Study at large: Surgeons resected the patients' primary liver carcinomas.

From germline, CDR1 is SGHVS and CDR2 FQNEAQ. The CDR3 has 18 amino acids. Unsorted whole blood supplied the blood RNA, and germline DNA was isolated too. Those patients suffered from chronic HBV infection and were treatment-naive. The chain uses TRBV7-8 and TRBJ2-2, with 9 positions matching TRBD1. The clonotype was recovered from a woman aged 55-75 years with primary liver carcinoma and hepatitis B virus infection. Sequenced sample: peripheral blood. The CDR3 nucleotides are TGTGCCAACAGCTTAGCTTTCGGACAGGGGCAAAACACCGGGGAGCTGTTTTTT. Translated: CANSLAFGQGQNTGELFF.